This entry lists 28 T cell receptor beta chains sequenced from one sample in a study of T-cell reconstitution after alpha-beta-depleted transplantation in children listed by TCRdb under 2016. Paper-wide results and their limitations: Hyperexpanded clone frequencies declined over subsequent months; after one year, T-cell counts and TCRbeta diversity were mostly attributed to newly produced T cells.

The method was PCR. The sample was run on an Illumina HiSeq 2500. TCR library preparation used molecular barcoding, with unique molecular identifiers applied to normalize quantification of the TCRbeta repertoire. Clones were called with MiXCR by TCRdb after fastp trimmed the public reads at Q25, and only in-frame beta chains were retained. Every CDR3 protein is listed once, alongside the most common genes and DNA of its rows. The sample table lists some 300,000 distinct CDR3 sequences, roughly 7.8% of them with a count of one. About 8.2% of the sample is in the top ten clones. No antigen has been identified for these receptors. Interpreted using the paper, the treatment or condition label stands for: allogeneic hematopoietic cell transplantation with graft depleted of TCRalphabeta T cells and CD19 B cells. Sequencing used peripheral blood, obtained 360 days after TCRalphabeta/CD19-depleted stem cell transplant. The receptors shown here come from a female patient under 10 years old who had a stem cell transplant for Fanconi anemia, so the T cells may come from the graft donor.

The V gene is TRBV9, the J gene TRBJ2-7, with D unclear. Trimming shortened V by 4 bases and J by 3 bases, and 11 bases separated the two germline ends. The germline V gene encodes CDR1 SGDLS and CDR2 YYNGEE. The CDR3 has 13 residues. CDR3 in amino acids: CASSPGPVYEQYF. The CDR3 coding sequence is TGTGCCAGCAGCCCCGGGCCAGTCTACGAGCAGTACTTC.

This sequence joins TRBV11-2 and TRBJ2-3, with D perhaps matching TRBD2 (6 bases). Germline loops: CDR1 SGHAT, CDR2 FQNNGV. The CDR3 contains 15 residues. Trimming pared 0 bases from V and 5 bases from J, leaving 12 bases between. The CDR3 spells CASSLDEGREDTQYF. The CDR3 DNA sequence: TGTGCCAGCAGCTTAGATGAGGGGCGGGAAGATACGCAGTATTTT.

This clonotype was detected many times. The gene calls are TRBV20-1 and TRBJ2-6; unclear D gene. This CDR3 has 17 residues. Deletions cut 4 bases from V and 0 bases from J, with 16 bases between. The germline V gene encodes CDR1 DFQATT and CDR2 SNEGSKA (reference sequence). CDR3 protein: CSAKKYSRLSGANVLTF. The DNA of the CDR3 is TGCAGTGCTAAAAAATATTCAAGGCTCTCTGGGGCCAACGTCCTGACTTTC.

This clonotype occurred many times. The chain carries TRBV7-2 and TRBJ2-1; tentative D call: TRBD2 (7 bases). Trimming took off 7 bases at V and 3 bases at J, with 22 bases between the two ends. Germline CDR1 reads SGHTA; CDR2 reads FQGNSA. The CDR3 has 17 amino acids. CDR3: CASTLWGGAKFYNEQFF. The CDR3 DNA reads TGTGCCAGCACCCTATGGGGGGGGGCTAAATTCTACAATGAGCAGTTCTTC.

This clonotype was seen many times. The V gene is TRBV5-1, the J gene TRBJ1-3; no definite D call. Trimming took off 5 bases at V and 2 bases at J, with 8 bases between the two ends. The CDR3 totals 13 residues. CDR1 SGHRS and CDR2 YFSETQ come from the germline V gene. The CDR3 DNA sequence: TGCGCCAGCAGAGAGGGAGCTGGAAACACCATATATTTT. This translates into CASREGAGNTIYF.

This clonotype has at least ten counts. The CDR3: CSASSVRAGELFF. CDR3 nucleotides: TGCAGTGCTAGCTCGGTCCGGGCCGGGGAGCTGTTTTTT. This chain uses TRBV20-1 with TRBJ2-2; no clear D gene. Trimming pared 3 bases from V and 6 bases from J, leaving 11 bases between. The CDR3 sequence is 13 residues long. Germline V gene sequence: CDR1 DFQATT, CDR2 SNEGSKA (reference sequence).

This clonotype was counted between two and nine times. V usage is TRBV6-5 and J usage is TRBJ2-3; D is undetermined. The CDR3 covers 15 residues. Per the germline V gene, CDR1 is MNHEY and CDR2 is SVGAGI. V shed 1 base and J shed 3 bases, with 11 bases lying between them. The CDR3 sequence: CASSYLVVGTDTQYF. The CDR3 bases are TGTGCCAGCAGTTACTTGGTTGTGGGGACAGATACGCAGTATTTT.

This clonotype was seen ten or more times. V usage is TRBV18 and J usage is TRBJ2-1, with D maybe TRBD2 (5 bases). Germline loops: CDR1 KGHSH, CDR2 LQKENI. The length of the CDR3 is 15 residues. V was shortened by 0 bases and J by 8 bases, with 14 bases between the two germline ends. CDR3 sequence: CASSPPSSSRYEQFF. The CDR3 DNA sequence: TGTGCCAGCTCACCACCGTCTTCTAGCAGGTATGAGCAGTTCTTC.

The sample holds many counts of this clonotype. The chain uses TRBV12-3 or TRBV12-4 and TRBJ1-5; 7 bases fit TRBD1. This CDR3 comprises 14 residues. J gave up 5 bases and V 7 bases, and 8 bases lay outside the gene matches. The chain's CDR3 is CASNRDSGDQPQHF. DNA for the CDR3: TGTGCCAGCAACCGGGACAGTGGAGATCAGCCCCAGCATTTT.

This clonotype was counted ten times or more. V usage is TRBV5-6 and J usage is TRBJ2-1; tentative D call: TRBD2 (6 bases). There are 14 residues in the CDR3. Trimming pared 3 bases from V and 6 bases from J, leaving 13 bases between. Germline CDR1 and CDR2: SGHDT and YYEEEE. CDR3 sequence (DNA): TGTGCCAGCAGCTGGGGACCAGCGGGCAATGAGCAGTTCTTC. This gives the protein CASSWGPAGNEQFF. Full variable domain (outside the CDR3, taken from reference TRBV5-6 and TRBJ2-1): DAGVTQSPTHLIKTRGQQVTLRCSPKSGHDTVSWYQQALGQGPQFIFQYYEEEERQRGNFPDRFSGHQFPNYSSELNVNALLLGDSALYLCASSWGPAGNEQFFGPGTRLTVL.

The chain couples TRBV20-1 to TRBJ2-2; no reliable D call. With 3 bases removed from V and 6 bases from J, the gap between germline ends came to 17 bases. Looked up from germline, CDR1 is DFQATT and CDR2 is SNEGSKA (reference sequence). The CDR3 runs 15 residues. CDR3 sequence: CSARQEFTASGELFF. DNA of the CDR3: TGCAGTGCTAGGCAGGAGTTCACGGCATCCGGGGAGCTGTTTTTT.

V gene TRBV20-1 combines with J gene TRBJ1-1, with 9 bases fitting TRBD1. With V trimmed by 6 bases and J by 4 bases, 3 bases remained unmatched. Looked up from germline, CDR1 is DFQATT and CDR2 is SNEGSKA (reference sequence). CDR3 length: 12 amino acids. The CDR3 sequence: CSAKTGGTEAFF. CDR3 DNA sequence: TGCAGTGCGAAGACAGGGGGCACTGAAGCTTTCTTT.

The gene calls are TRBV6-6 and TRBJ1-1, with TRBD1 identical over 8 bases. CDR1 is MNHNY, CDR2 SVGAGI, per germline (reference sequence). The CDR3 runs 13 residues. V was pared by 7 bases and J by 1 base, with 2 bases of the junction left unmatched. CDR3 nucleotides: TGTGCCAGCAAGGGGACAGGGAACACTGAAGCTTTCTTT. The encoded protein is CASKGTGNTEAFF.

This clonotype has a count of ten or more. The chain has TRBV11-2 and TRBJ2-1; D perhaps matches TRBD2 (6 bases). Germline V gives CDR1 SGHAT, CDR2 FQNNGV. V was pared by 5 bases and J by 0 bases, with 14 bases between. This CDR3 contains 16 residues. The CDR3 region is CASSRVWDSSYNEQFF. The CDR3 DNA follows: TGTGCCAGCAGCCGAGTGTGGGACTCCTCCTACAATGAGCAGTTCTTC.

This clonotype has ten or more counts. The chain is built from TRBV6-1 and TRBJ2-3; TRBD2 aligns across 14 bases. Germline CDR1 is MNHNS and CDR2 is SASEGT. The CDR3 sequence is 15 residues long. The V gene end was trimmed by 6 bases and the J gene end by 4 bases; junction bases not matched to a gene: 3. The CDR3 loop reads CASSRTSGGPDTQYF. The CDR3 DNA reads as TGTGCCAGCAGCCGGACTAGCGGGGGGCCAGATACGCAGTATTTT.

This clonotype appeared many times. The chain couples TRBV6-5 to TRBJ1-4, with D tentatively TRBD1 (5 bases). The CDR3 totals 15 residues. The V and J ends lost 0 bases and 7 bases respectively, with 12 bases between them. Germline V gene lookup returns CDR1 MNHEY and CDR2 SVGAGI. The chain's CDR3 is CASSYSFRGPEKLFF. The DNA for the CDR3 is TGTGCCAGCAGTTACTCGTTTAGGGGCCCTGAAAAACTGTTTTTT.

This clonotype was seen a handful of times. This chain joins TRBV7-9 and TRBJ1-2; no clear D. Trimming removed 1 base from V and 4 bases from J, with 13 bases in between. The CDR3 spans 15 residues. Germline values: CDR1 SEHNR, CDR2 FQNEAQ (reference sequence). DNA for the CDR3: TGTGCCAGCAGCTTAGAAGGAGAGGGAGCCTATGGCTACACCTTC. Translation gives CASSLEGEGAYGYTF.

The chain links TRBV6-4 to TRBJ2-1; D unresolved. V was clipped by 5 bases and J by 5 bases, with 10 bases between them. Germline V gene data show CDR1 as MRHNA and CDR2 as SNTAGT. The CDR3 sequence is 13 residues long. CDR3: CASSPSDHNEQFF. CDR3 bases: TGTGCCAGCAGTCCCTCAGACCACAATGAGCAGTTCTTC.

The genes are TRBV9 and TRBJ2-1; 10 nucleotides line up with TRBD1. Trimming took 3 bases from V and 3 from J; bases not matched to a gene: 12. CDR1 and CDR2 (germline): SGDLS, YYNGEE. The CDR3 totals 18 residues. This chain's CDR3 is CASSARPGTGASYNEQFF. Here the CDR3 DNA reads TGTGCCAGCAGCGCCCGACCCGGGACAGGGGCTAGCTACAATGAGCAGTTCTTC.

The chain carries TRBV10-3 and TRBJ1-1, with 8 bases lining up with TRBD1. Germline lookup yields CDR1 ENHRY and CDR2 SYGVKD. With 5 bases clipped from V and 0 bases from J, the junction kept 5 bases outside the gene matches. The length of the CDR3 is 15 residues. Here the CDR3 reads CAISPGQELNTEAFF. The CDR3 DNA reads TGTGCCATCAGTCCGGGACAGGAACTGAACACTGAAGCTTTCTTT.

This clonotype showed up many times. V and J are TRBV12-3 or TRBV12-4 and TRBJ1-6; no definite D call. The CDR3 has 11 amino acids. Trimming left V 1 base short and J 12 bases short, with 4 bases between. The CDR3 is CASSLGGPLHF. The DNA for the CDR3 is TGTGCCAGCAGTTTAGGGGGACCCCTCCACTTT.

This clonotype was counted many times. J is TRBJ2-4 and V is TRBV4-1; possible D gene TRBD1, 6 bases. Trimming left V 3 bases short and J 7 bases short, with 10 bases between. The germline V gene encodes CDR1 MGHRA and CDR2 YSYEKL. The CDR3 is 13 residues long. CDR3 DNA: TGCGCCAGCAGCCAGGACAGACGGAACATTCAGTACTTC. It is translated as CASSQDRRNIQYF.

This clonotype was seen a few times. This chain connects TRBV5-1 to TRBJ2-7, with D maybe TRBD1 (6 bases). This CDR3 region has 14 residues. Germline V gives CDR1 SGHRS, CDR2 YFSETQ. Between the trimmed V and J ends, which lost 4 bases and 3 bases, there was a span of 14 bases. The CDR3 region is CASSPNGQYYEQYF. CDR3 bases: TGCGCCAGCAGCCCCAATGGACAGTACTACGAGCAGTACTTC.

The rearrangement links TRBV20-1 to TRBJ2-3, with D tentatively TRBD1 or TRBD2 (5 bases each). Germline lookup yields CDR1 DFQATT and CDR2 SNEGSKA (reference sequence). The CDR3 is made up of 18 amino acids. V lost 5 bases and J 3 bases, leaving 27 bases between the germline ends. CDR3 sequence reads: CSAGTGTSGPSGTDTQYF. The CDR3 nucleotides read TGCAGTGCTGGGACCGGGACCTCCGGTCCTTCGGGGACAGATACGCAGTATTTT.

This clonotype was seen at least ten times. The CDR3 nucleotides are TGCAGCGTTGGTAGGGGCAACGAGCAGTACTTC. It encodes CSVGRGNEQYF. The chain is built from TRBV29-1 and TRBJ2-7; tentatively, D is TRBD1 (5 bases). From germline, CDR1 is SQVTM and CDR2 ANQGSEA. Trimming took off 4 bases at V and 5 bases at J, with 9 bases between the two ends. The length of the CDR3 is 11 residues.

The sample holds many counts of this clonotype. The chain employs TRBV12-3 or TRBV12-4 and TRBJ1-3, with a tentative D call TRBD1 (5 bases). This CDR3 region has 16 residues. Trimming stripped 2 bases from V and 0 bases from J, with 11 bases between. The DNA of the CDR3 is TGTGCCAGCAGTTTATTCGGGGGATACTCTGGAAACACCATATATTTT. Encoded protein: CASSLFGGYSGNTIYF.

This clonotype was counted many times. V usage is TRBV7-2 and J usage is TRBJ2-5, with TRBD2 matching 7 bases. V shed 5 bases, J shed 5 bases, and the junction held 8 bases outside the gene matches. From germline, CDR1 is SGHTA and CDR2 FQGNSA. This CDR3 region has 14 residues. CDR3 DNA sequence: TGTGCCAGCAGCCCTGGAGCGGGAAGGGAGACCCAGTACTTC. Protein product: CASSPGAGRETQYF.

This clonotype was seen only once. CDR3 DNA: TGTGCCAGCAGCCAAGCGGGGGCAACAGATACGCAGTATTTT. Protein product: CASSQAGATDTQYF. The rearrangement links TRBV3-1 to TRBJ2-3, with D tentatively TRBD1 or TRBD2 (6 bases each). Germline CDR1 LGHDT, CDR2 YNNKEL (reference sequence). Trimming pared 1 base from V and 3 bases from J, leaving 8 bases between. This CDR3 is 14 amino acids long.